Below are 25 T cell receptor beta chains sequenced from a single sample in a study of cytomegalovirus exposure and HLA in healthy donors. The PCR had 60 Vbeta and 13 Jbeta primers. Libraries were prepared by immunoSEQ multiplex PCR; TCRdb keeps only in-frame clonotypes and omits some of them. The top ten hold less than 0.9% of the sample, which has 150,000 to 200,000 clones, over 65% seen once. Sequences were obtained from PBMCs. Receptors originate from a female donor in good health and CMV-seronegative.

CDR3 coding DNA: TGTGCCAGCAGTGAGGGGGGGACGGAAACCACTGAAGCTTTCTTT. Encoded protein: CASSEGGTETTEAFF. The chain is built from TRBV25-1 and TRBJ1-1; tentatively, D is TRBD1 (5 bases). Germline-derived CDR1 and CDR2 are MGHDK and SYGVNS. Trimming pared 3 bases from V and 4 bases from J, leaving 15 bases between. The CDR3 extends over 15 amino acids.

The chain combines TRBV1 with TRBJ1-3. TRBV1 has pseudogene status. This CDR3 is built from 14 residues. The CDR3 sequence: CTSSQEGRGDTIYF. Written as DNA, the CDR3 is TGCACCAGCAGCCAAGAGGGCCGGGGAGACACCATATATTTT.

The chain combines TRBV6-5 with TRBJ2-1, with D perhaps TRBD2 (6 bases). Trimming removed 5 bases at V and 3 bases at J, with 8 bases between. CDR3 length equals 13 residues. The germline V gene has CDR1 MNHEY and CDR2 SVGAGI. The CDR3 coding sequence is TGTGCCAGCAGTACGGACTACTACAATGAGCAGTTCTTC. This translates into CASSTDYYNEQFF.

CDR3 nucleotide sequence: TGTGCCATGAAGACCGGGACAGGGAATGGCTACACCTTC. This translates into CAMKTGTGNGYTF. This chain joins TRBV10-3 and TRBJ1-2, with 9 nucleotides matching TRBD1. V was clipped by 9 bases and J by 6 bases; unmatched bases: 8. Germline V CDR1 and CDR2: ENHRY, SYGVKD. CDR3 length equals 13 residues.

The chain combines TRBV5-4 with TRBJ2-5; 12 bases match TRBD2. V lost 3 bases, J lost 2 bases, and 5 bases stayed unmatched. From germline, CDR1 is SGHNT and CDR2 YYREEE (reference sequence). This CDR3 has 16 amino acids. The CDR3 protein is CASSWGLAGPQETQYF. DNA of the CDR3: TGTGCCAGCAGCTGGGGACTAGCGGGTCCGCAAGAGACCCAGTACTTC.

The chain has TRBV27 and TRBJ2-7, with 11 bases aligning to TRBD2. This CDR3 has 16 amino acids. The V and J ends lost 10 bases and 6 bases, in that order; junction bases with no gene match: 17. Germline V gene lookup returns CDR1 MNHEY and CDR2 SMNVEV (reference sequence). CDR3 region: CATLTYSGRAPSEQYF. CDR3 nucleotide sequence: TGTGCCACTCTTACCTATAGCGGGAGGGCCCCGAGCGAGCAGTACTTC.

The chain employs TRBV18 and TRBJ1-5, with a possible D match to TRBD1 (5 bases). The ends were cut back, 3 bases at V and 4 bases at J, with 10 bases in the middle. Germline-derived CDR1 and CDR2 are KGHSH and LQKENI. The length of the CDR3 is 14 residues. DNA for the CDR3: TGTGCCAGCTCACCCGACAGAAAAAATCAGCCCCAGCATTTT. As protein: CASSPDRKNQPQHF. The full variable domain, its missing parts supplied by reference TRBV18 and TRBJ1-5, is NAGVMQNPRHLVRRRGQEARLRCSPMKGHSHVYWYRQLPEEGLKFMVYLQKENIIDESGMPKERFSAEFPKEGPSILRIQQVVRGDSAAYFCASSPDRKNQPQHFGDGTRLSIL.

CDR3 protein: CASSPRPGARKGYTF. CDR3 DNA sequence: TGTGCCAGCAGCCCCAGACCAGGGGCGAGGAAAGGCTACACCTTC. The V gene is TRBV27, the J gene TRBJ1-2; TRBD1 is a possible D gene (6 bases). From germline, CDR1 is MNHEY and CDR2 SMNVEV (reference sequence). The CDR3 contains 15 residues. Deletions cut 6 bases from V and 8 bases from J, with 22 bases between.

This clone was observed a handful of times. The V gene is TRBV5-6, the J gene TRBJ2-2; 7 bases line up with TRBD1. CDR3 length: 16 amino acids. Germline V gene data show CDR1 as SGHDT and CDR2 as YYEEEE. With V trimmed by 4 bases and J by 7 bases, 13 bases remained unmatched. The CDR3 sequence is CASSLGQRLVGGELFF. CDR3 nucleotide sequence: TGTGCCAGCAGCCTGGGACAGAGGTTGGTAGGCGGGGAGCTGTTTTTT.

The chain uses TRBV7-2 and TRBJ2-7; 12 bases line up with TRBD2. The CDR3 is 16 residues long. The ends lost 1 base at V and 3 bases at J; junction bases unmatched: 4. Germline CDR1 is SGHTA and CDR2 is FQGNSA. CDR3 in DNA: TGTGCCAGCAGCTTAGAACTAGCGGGGGGAGTCTACGAGCAGTACTTC. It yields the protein CASSLELAGGVYEQYF.

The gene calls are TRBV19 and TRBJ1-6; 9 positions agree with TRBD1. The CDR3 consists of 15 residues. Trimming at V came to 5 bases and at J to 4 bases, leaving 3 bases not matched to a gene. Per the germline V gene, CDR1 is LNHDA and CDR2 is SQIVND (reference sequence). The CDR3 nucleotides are TGTGCCAGTAGTGGACAGGGGCGGTATAATTCACCCCTCCACTTT. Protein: CASSGQGRYNSPLHF.

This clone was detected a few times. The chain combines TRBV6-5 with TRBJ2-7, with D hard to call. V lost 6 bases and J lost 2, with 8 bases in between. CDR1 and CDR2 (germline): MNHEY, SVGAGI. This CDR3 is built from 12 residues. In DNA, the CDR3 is TGTGCCAGCAGCCGCAGTCCCTACGAGCAGTACTTC. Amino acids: CASSRSPYEQYF.

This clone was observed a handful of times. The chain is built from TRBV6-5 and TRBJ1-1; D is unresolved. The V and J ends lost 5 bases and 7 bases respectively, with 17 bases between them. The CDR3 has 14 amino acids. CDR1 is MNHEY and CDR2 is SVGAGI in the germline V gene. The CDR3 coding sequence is TGTGCCAGCAGTACCCGGGGAGGCTTCTTTGAAGCTTTCTTT. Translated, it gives CASSTRGGFFEAFF.

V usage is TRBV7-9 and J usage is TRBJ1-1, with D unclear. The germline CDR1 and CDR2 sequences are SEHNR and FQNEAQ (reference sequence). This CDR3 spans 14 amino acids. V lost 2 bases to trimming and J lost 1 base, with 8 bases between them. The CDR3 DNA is TGTGCCAGCAGCTTAAACAGCCAGAACACTGAAGCTTTCTTT. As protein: CASSLNSQNTEAFF.

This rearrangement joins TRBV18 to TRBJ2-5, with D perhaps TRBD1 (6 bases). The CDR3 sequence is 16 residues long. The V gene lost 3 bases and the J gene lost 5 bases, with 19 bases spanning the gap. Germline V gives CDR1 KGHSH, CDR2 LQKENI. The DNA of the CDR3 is TGTGCCAGCTCACCTCAGCTCTCCGGAACAGGGGAGACCCAGTACTTC. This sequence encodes CASSPQLSGTGETQYF. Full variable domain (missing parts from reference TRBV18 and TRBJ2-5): NAGVMQNPRHLVRRRGQEARLRCSPMKGHSHVYWYRQLPEEGLKFMVYLQKENIIDESGMPKERFSAEFPKEGPSILRIQQVVRGDSAAYFCASSPQLSGTGETQYFGPGTRLLVL.

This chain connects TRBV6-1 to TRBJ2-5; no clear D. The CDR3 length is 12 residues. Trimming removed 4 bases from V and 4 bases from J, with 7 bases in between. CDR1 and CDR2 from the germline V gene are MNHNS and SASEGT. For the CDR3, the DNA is TGTGCCAGCAGTGTGTCAGGAGAGACCCAGTACTTC. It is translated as CASSVSGETQYF.

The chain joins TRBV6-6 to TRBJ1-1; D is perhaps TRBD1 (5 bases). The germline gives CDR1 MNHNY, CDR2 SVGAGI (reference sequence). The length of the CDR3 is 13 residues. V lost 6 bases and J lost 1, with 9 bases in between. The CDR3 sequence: CASSQDKNTEAFF. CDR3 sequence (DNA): TGTGCCAGCAGCCAGGACAAGAACACTGAAGCTTTCTTT.

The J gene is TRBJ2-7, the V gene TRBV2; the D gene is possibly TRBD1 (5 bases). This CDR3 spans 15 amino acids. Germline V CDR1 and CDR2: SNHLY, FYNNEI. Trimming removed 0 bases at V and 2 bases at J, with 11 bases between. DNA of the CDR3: TGTGCCAGCAGTGAAGCTGTGGGGCCGGCCTACGAGCAGTACTTC. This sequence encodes CASSEAVGPAYEQYF.

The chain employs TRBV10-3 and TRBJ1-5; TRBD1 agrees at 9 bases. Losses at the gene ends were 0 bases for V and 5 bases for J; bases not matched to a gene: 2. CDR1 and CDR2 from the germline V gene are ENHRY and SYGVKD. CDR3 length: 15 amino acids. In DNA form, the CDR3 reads TGTGCCATCAGTGAGTCTGGGACAGGGTATCAGCCCCAGCATTTT. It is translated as CAISESGTGYQPQHF.

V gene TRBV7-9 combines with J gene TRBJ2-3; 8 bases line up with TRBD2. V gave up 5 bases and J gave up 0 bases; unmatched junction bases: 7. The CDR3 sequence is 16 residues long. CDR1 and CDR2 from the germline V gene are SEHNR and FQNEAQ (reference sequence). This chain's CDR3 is CASSPPGGVSTDTQYF. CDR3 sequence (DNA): TGTGCCAGCAGCCCGCCCGGGGGGGTTAGCACAGATACGCAGTATTTT.

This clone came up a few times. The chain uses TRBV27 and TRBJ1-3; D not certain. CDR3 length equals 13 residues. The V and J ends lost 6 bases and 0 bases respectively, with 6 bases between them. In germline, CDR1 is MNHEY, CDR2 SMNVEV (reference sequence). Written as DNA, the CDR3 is TGTGCCAGCAGAAGGAGCTCTGGAAACACCATATATTTT. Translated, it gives CASRRSSGNTIYF.

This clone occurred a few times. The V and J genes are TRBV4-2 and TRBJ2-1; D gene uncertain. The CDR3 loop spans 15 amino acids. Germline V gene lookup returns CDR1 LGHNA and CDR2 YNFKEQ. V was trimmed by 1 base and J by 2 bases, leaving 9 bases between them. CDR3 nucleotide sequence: TGTGCCAGCAGCCAAGTAACTCAGGCCTACAATGAGCAGTTCTTC. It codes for CASSQVTQAYNEQFF.

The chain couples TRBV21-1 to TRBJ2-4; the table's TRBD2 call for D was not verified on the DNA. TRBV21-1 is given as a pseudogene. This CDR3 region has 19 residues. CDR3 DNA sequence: TGTGCCAGCAGAATGACCGGGACTAGCGGGGGGGAAGTCAAAAACATTCAGTACTTC. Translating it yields CASRMTGTSGGEVKNIQYF.

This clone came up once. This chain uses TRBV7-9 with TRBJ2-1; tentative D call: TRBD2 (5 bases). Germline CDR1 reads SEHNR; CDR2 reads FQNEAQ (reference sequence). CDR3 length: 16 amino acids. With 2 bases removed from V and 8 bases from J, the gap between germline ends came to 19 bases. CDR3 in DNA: TGTGCCAGCAGCTTATCTTACCCGGGATTACCGCATGAGCAGTTCTTC. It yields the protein CASSLSYPGLPHEQFF.

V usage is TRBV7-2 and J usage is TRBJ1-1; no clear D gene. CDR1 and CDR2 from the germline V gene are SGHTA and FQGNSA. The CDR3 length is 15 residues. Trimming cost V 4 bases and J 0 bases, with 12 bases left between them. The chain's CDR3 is CASSSGGVMNTEAFF. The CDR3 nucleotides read TGTGCCAGCAGCTCGGGAGGCGTGATGAACACTGAAGCTTTCTTT.